This is a list of T cell receptor beta chains from one sample in a study of naive and memory T cell subsets. TCRdb called the UMI-ligation and nested PCR reads again in MiXCR, with one record for every CDR3 protein. Among around 160,000 distinct CDR3 sequences listed, about 17% were seen once. Material for sequencing was naive CD4+ T cells from blood. Every receptor here comes from a human donor in good health. The CDR3 runs from the conserved cysteine through the conserved F or W. A D gene is named only where the DNA matches it firmly. The size field is filled for only some rows; it gives once, few, many or a size class.

clone_size: few; j_call: TRBJ1-1; d_call: TRBD1; v_call: TRBV9; cdr3_aa: CASSAHLDRGEKAFF; cdr3_nt: TGTGCCAGCAGCGCCCACCTAGACAGGGGTGAGAAAGCTTTCTTT
clone_size: few; j_call: TRBJ2-7; d_call: NA; v_call: TRBV20-1; cdr3_aa: CSASESTGLTDEQYF; cdr3_nt: TGCAGTGCTAGCGAATCAACGGGACTGACCGACGAGCAGTACTTC
clone_size: NA; j_call: TRBJ1-3; d_call: NA; v_call: TRBV5-1; cdr3_aa: CASSLVTDSGNTIYF; cdr3_nt: TGCGCCAGCAGCTTGGTTACGGACTCTGGAAACACCATATATTTT
clone_size: NA; j_call: TRBJ1-1; d_call: NA; v_call: TRBV20-1; cdr3_aa: CSATFGLRNTEAFF; cdr3_nt: TGCAGTGCTACATTCGGCCTTAGGAACACTGAAGCTTTCTTT
clone_size: NA; j_call: TRBJ2-5; d_call: TRBD2; v_call: TRBV20-1; cdr3_aa: CSAVRTSGKETQYF; cdr3_nt: TGCAGTGCTGTCCGGACTAGCGGGAAAGAGACCCAGTACTTC
clone_size: few; j_call: TRBJ2-2; d_call: TRBD1; v_call: TRBV28; cdr3_aa: CASSQGQGIGELFF; cdr3_nt: TGTGCCAGCAGTCAGGGACAGGGAATCGGGGAGCTGTTTTTT
clone_size: NA; j_call: TRBJ2-1; d_call: TRBD2; v_call: TRBV7-9; cdr3_aa: CASHLAGDPNEQFF; cdr3_nt: TGTGCCAGCCACCTAGCGGGAGATCCCAATGAGCAGTTCTTC
clone_size: NA; j_call: TRBJ2-5; d_call: TRBD2; v_call: TRBV11-2; cdr3_aa: CASSLIAGGGSETQYF; cdr3_nt: TGTGCCAGCAGCTTGATAGCGGGAGGGGGGTCAGAGACCCAGTACTTC
clone_size: many; j_call: TRBJ2-1; d_call: NA; v_call: TRBV24-1; cdr3_aa: CATSDPTPALASYNEQFF; cdr3_nt: TGTGCCACCAGTGATCCCACCCCCGCGCTAGCCTCCTACAATGAGCAGTTCTTC
clone_size: few; j_call: TRBJ1-2; d_call: TRBD1; v_call: TRBV4-2; cdr3_aa: CASSPRQGADYGYTF; cdr3_nt: TGTGCCAGCAGCCCGAGACAGGGGGCTGACTATGGCTACACCTTC
clone_size: NA; j_call: TRBJ2-1; d_call: TRBD1; v_call: TRBV20-1; cdr3_aa: CSARSNPGQGKGGSYNEQFF; cdr3_nt: TGCAGTGCTAGATCAAACCCGGGACAGGGGAAAGGTGGTTCCTACAATGAGCAGTTCTTC
clone_size: few; j_call: TRBJ1-1; d_call: NA; v_call: TRBV4-2; cdr3_aa: CASSQAGGLERHTEAFF; cdr3_nt: TGTGCCAGCAGCCAAGCCGGGGGGTTGGAGAGGCACACTGAAGCTTTCTTT
clone_size: NA; j_call: TRBJ2-3; d_call: NA; v_call: TRBV7-3; cdr3_aa: CASSPERTRTDTQYF; cdr3_nt: TGTGCCAGCAGCCCCGAGCGGACCCGCACAGATACGCAGTATTTT
clone_size: NA; j_call: TRBJ2-1; d_call: NA; v_call: TRBV7-2; cdr3_aa: CASSLVGTSYNEQFF; cdr3_nt: TGTGCCAGCAGCTTAGTCGGGACGAGCTACAATGAGCAGTTCTTC
clone_size: few; j_call: TRBJ1-2; d_call: TRBD1; v_call: TRBV19; cdr3_aa: CASSKPGQGPLGYTF; cdr3_nt: TGTGCCAGTAGTAAGCCGGGACAGGGACCCCTTGGCTACACCTTC
clone_size: NA; j_call: TRBJ1-5; d_call: NA; v_call: TRBV7-9; cdr3_aa: CASSLAGETVQPQHF; cdr3_nt: TGTGCCAGCAGCTTAGCAGGGGAGACAGTTCAGCCCCAGCATTTT
clone_size: NA; j_call: TRBJ2-1; d_call: TRBD2; v_call: TRBV7-9; cdr3_aa: CASSLGRTRDRVDEQFF; cdr3_nt: TGTGCCAGCAGCTTGGGAAGGACTAGAGATCGTGTTGATGAGCAGTTCTTC
clone_size: NA; j_call: TRBJ1-6; d_call: TRBD1; v_call: TRBV7-2; cdr3_aa: CASSFATGTGNSPLHF; cdr3_nt: TGTGCCAGCAGCTTTGCAACCGGGACAGGGAATTCACCCCTCCACTTT
clone_size: few; j_call: TRBJ2-3; d_call: NA; v_call: TRBV28; cdr3_aa: CASRGAPGLTDTQYF; cdr3_nt: TGTGCCAGCAGGGGAGCACCAGGCCTCACAGATACGCAGTATTTT
clone_size: few; j_call: TRBJ2-1; d_call: NA; v_call: TRBV2; cdr3_aa: CASSEYDWSGEQFF; cdr3_nt: TGTGCCAGCAGTGAATATGATTGGAGTGGCGAGCAGTTCTTC
clone_size: NA; j_call: TRBJ1-5; d_call: NA; v_call: TRBV28; cdr3_aa: CASSLLPSSNQPQHF; cdr3_nt: TGTGCCAGCAGTTTGCTTCCCTCTAGCAATCAGCCCCAGCATTTT
clone_size: many; j_call: TRBJ2-1; d_call: NA; v_call: TRBV7-8; cdr3_aa: CASSLSPIADIYNEQFF; cdr3_nt: TGTGCCAGCAGCTTATCCCCGATAGCGGACATCTACAATGAGCAGTTCTTC
clone_size: once; j_call: TRBJ1-1; d_call: NA; v_call: TRBV29-1; cdr3_aa: CSVGALNTEAFF; cdr3_nt: TGCAGCGTCGGGGCCCTGAACACTGAAGCTTTCTTT
clone_size: NA; j_call: TRBJ2-7; d_call: TRBD1; v_call: TRBV2; cdr3_aa: CASTLRGQGSYEQYF; cdr3_nt: TGTGCCAGCACTCTTCGGGGACAGGGATCTTACGAGCAGTACTTC
clone_size: NA; j_call: TRBJ2-1; d_call: NA; v_call: TRBV10-3; cdr3_aa: CAISVVSANEQFF; cdr3_nt: TGTGCCATCAGTGTTGTTTCTGCCAATGAGCAGTTCTTC
clone_size: NA; j_call: TRBJ2-5; d_call: NA; v_call: TRBV9; cdr3_aa: CASSVGTAQETQYF; cdr3_nt: TGTGCCAGCAGCGTAGGGACAGCACAAGAGACCCAGTACTTC
clone_size: few; j_call: TRBJ2-7; d_call: NA; v_call: TRBV18; cdr3_aa: CASSPDKEQYF; cdr3_nt: TGTGCCAGCTCACCAGACAAGGAGCAGTACTTC
clone_size: NA; j_call: TRBJ2-1; d_call: NA; v_call: TRBV7-9; cdr3_aa: CASSFNVGEQFF; cdr3_nt: TGTGCCAGCAGCTTTAATGTAGGGGAACAGTTCTTC
clone_size: few; j_call: TRBJ2-1; d_call: TRBD2; v_call: TRBV7-2; cdr3_aa: CASSLTSGSSYEQFF; cdr3_nt: TGTGCCAGCAGCTTGACTAGCGGGAGTTCGTATGAGCAGTTCTTC
clone_size: few; j_call: TRBJ1-2; d_call: NA; v_call: TRBV2; cdr3_aa: CASTYGAKTNYGYTF; cdr3_nt: TGTGCCAGCACATACGGGGCAAAAACTAACTATGGCTACACCTTC
clone_size: NA; j_call: TRBJ1-5; d_call: NA; v_call: TRBV14; cdr3_aa: CASSQNPFQPQHF; cdr3_nt: TGTGCCAGCAGCCAAAACCCATTTCAGCCCCAGCATTTT
clone_size: few; j_call: TRBJ1-4; d_call: NA; v_call: TRBV5-4; cdr3_aa: CASSLDSTEKLFF; cdr3_nt: TGTGCCAGCAGCTTAGACAGTACCGAAAAACTGTTTTTT
clone_size: NA; j_call: TRBJ2-1; d_call: NA; v_call: TRBV29-1; cdr3_aa: CSVEDRTRNEQFF; cdr3_nt: TGCAGCGTTGAAGACCGGACGCGGAATGAGCAGTTCTTC
clone_size: few; j_call: TRBJ1-4; d_call: NA; v_call: TRBV14; cdr3_aa: CASSQDFYEKLFF; cdr3_nt: TGTGCCAGCAGCCAAGATTTTTACGAAAAACTGTTTTTT
clone_size: few; j_call: TRBJ2-3; d_call: NA; v_call: TRBV12-3/TRBV12-4; cdr3_aa: CASSLARADTQYF; cdr3_nt: TGTGCCAGCAGTTTAGCGCGAGCGGATACGCAGTATTTT
clone_size: NA; j_call: TRBJ2-6; d_call: NA; v_call: TRBV7-6; cdr3_aa: CASSLSSFVLTF; cdr3_nt: TGTGCCAGCAGCTTGTCTTCCTTTGTCCTGACTTTC
clone_size: NA; j_call: TRBJ1-1; d_call: TRBD1; v_call: TRBV18; cdr3_aa: CASSPQDRGVNTEAFF; cdr3_nt: TGTGCCAGCTCACCCCAGGACAGGGGGGTCAACACTGAAGCTTTCTTT
clone_size: NA; j_call: TRBJ1-2; d_call: TRBD1; v_call: TRBV6-5; cdr3_aa: CASSYSWAGGNYGYTF; cdr3_nt: TGTGCCAGCAGTTACTCGTGGGCAGGGGGGAACTATGGCTACACCTTC
clone_size: NA; j_call: TRBJ2-7; d_call: NA; v_call: TRBV6-5; cdr3_aa: CASRPDQGSYEQYF; cdr3_nt: TGTGCCAGCAGGCCCGACCAGGGTTCGTATGAGCAGTACTTC
clone_size: few; j_call: TRBJ1-2; d_call: NA; v_call: TRBV30; cdr3_aa: CAWSYGQNYGYTF; cdr3_nt: TGTGCCTGGAGCTACGGACAGAACTATGGCTACACCTTC
clone_size: NA; j_call: TRBJ2-7; d_call: TRBD1; v_call: TRBV29-1; cdr3_aa: CSVVGTAAYEQYF; cdr3_nt: TGCAGCGTTGTCGGGACAGCCGCCTACGAGCAGTACTTC
clone_size: NA; j_call: TRBJ1-5; d_call: TRBD1; v_call: TRBV7-2; cdr3_aa: CASSQTGAGSQHF; cdr3_nt: TGTGCCAGCAGCCAAACAGGGGCGGGGTCCCAGCATTTT
clone_size: few; j_call: TRBJ1-5; d_call: NA; v_call: TRBV11-2; cdr3_aa: CASSLDQGGASNQPQHF; cdr3_nt: TGTGCCAGCAGCTTAGATCAGGGTGGGGCGAGCAATCAGCCCCAGCATTTT
clone_size: NA; j_call: TRBJ2-5; d_call: NA; v_call: TRBV20-1; cdr3_aa: CSARDEGGETQYF; cdr3_nt: TGCAGTGCTAGAGACGAGGGGGGGGAGACCCAGTACTTC
clone_size: many; j_call: TRBJ2-5; d_call: TRBD1; v_call: TRBV7-9; cdr3_aa: CASSLGQGAQETQYF; cdr3_nt: TGTGCCAGCAGCTTAGGACAGGGTGCTCAAGAGACCCAGTACTTC
clone_size: NA; j_call: TRBJ1-5; d_call: TRBD1; v_call: TRBV5-1; cdr3_aa: CASSQGTGGEPQNF; cdr3_nt: TGCGCCAGCAGCCAAGGGACAGGCGGAGAGCCCCAGAATTTT
clone_size: few; j_call: TRBJ2-5; d_call: TRBD1; v_call: TRBV6-1; cdr3_aa: CASSETGTGKGRETQYF; cdr3_nt: TGTGCCAGCAGTGAAACCGGGACAGGGAAGGGTCGAGAGACCCAGTACTTC
clone_size: NA; j_call: TRBJ2-7; d_call: TRBD1; v_call: TRBV18; cdr3_aa: CASSPQTGINEQYF; cdr3_nt: TGTGCCAGCTCACCACAGACAGGGATCAACGAGCAGTACTTC
clone_size: many; j_call: TRBJ2-2; d_call: NA; v_call: TRBV5-1; cdr3_aa: CASRGAGELFF; cdr3_nt: TGCGCCAGCCGTGGGGCCGGGGAGCTGTTTTTT